This T cell receptor (beta chain) was retrieved from a study of control samples from healthy donors and cancer patients. Generated by immunoSEQ multiplex PCR, the TCRdb table keeps only in-frame clones and is missing some. The data hold 79,000 or so clones, with roughly 89% observed a single time. This CDR3 has 15 residues. V lost 2 bases to trimming and J lost 2 bases, with 11 bases between them. CDR1 is SGHKS, CDR2 YYEKEE, per germline (reference sequence). This chain links TRBV5-5 with TRBJ2-1; weak D call: TRBD1 (6 bases). The clonotype originates from a woman aged 45-65 years with colorectal cancer. The sample was PBMCs. This chain's CDR3 is CASSLSGTTYNEQFF. The CDR3 nucleotides are TGTGCCAGCAGCTTATCTGGGACAACCTACAATGAGCAGTTCTTC.